Listed here is a single T cell receptor (beta chain). The sample originates from a study of blood T cell repertoires in COVID-19. In the study overall: PBMCs, B-cell-depleted T cells, or T cells provided the cDNA or gDNA that made up the material.

Method: immunoSEQ multiplex PCR; TCRdb's copy keeps in-frame clones and lacks some. This table holds roughly 190,000 clones, roughly 84% found once. Recruits, aged about 18 to 90 years, lived in 24 US areas. Before being deemed recovered, Cohort 3 donors had two negative PCRs, clearance, or symptom resolution. Sequencing was carried out using PBMCs or T cells enriched from blood (not recorded which). This TCR was sampled from a woman aged 25 to 45 who had recovered from COVID-19.

The CDR3 reads CASIGGINQPQHF. In DNA, the CDR3 is TGTGCCAGCATTGGGGGGATAAATCAGCCCCAGCATTTT. J is TRBJ1-5 and V is TRBV12-3 or TRBV12-4; possibly TRBD1 for D (5 bases). The CDR3 is 13 amino acids. V was shortened by 7 bases and J by 4 bases, with 11 bases between the two germline ends.